These 12 T cell receptor beta chains were all obtained from the same sample, sequenced in a study of OX40 agonist ivuxolimab in advanced cancers. The repertoire was sequenced with immunoSEQ multiplex PCR; TCRdb's copy has only in-frame clones and lacks some. In the table there are over 100,000 clones, roughly 95% of which are singletons. The sample consisted of CD4+ or CD8+ T cells sorted from blood, taken in a trial of the OX40 agonist ivuxolimab. The receptors were gathered from an adult with an advanced solid tumor such as melanoma, head and neck, liver or kidney cancer.

The CDR3 nucleotides are TGTGCCTGCTCGGGAGGCCCCTACAATGAGCAGTTCTTC. Its translation: CACSGGPYNEQFF. The chain links TRBV30 to TRBJ2-1; 7 bases are a match to TRBD2. The junction had 4 bases not matched to a gene; V was cut back by 6 bases and J by 2 bases. The CDR3 consists of 13 residues. CDR1 is GTSNPN, CDR2 SVGIG, per germline (reference sequence).

The CDR3 is CASSPLAGGLRNEQFF. The CDR3 DNA reads as TGTGCCAGCAGTCCACTAGCGGGGGGGCTCCGGAATGAGCAGTTCTTC. This chain uses TRBV6-4 with TRBJ2-1, with TRBD2 matching 13 bases. The CDR3 loop spans 16 amino acids. From germline, CDR1 is MRHNA and CDR2 SNTAGT. Germline trimming cut 5 bases from V and 7 bases from J; bases unmatched to any gene: 8.

The chain couples TRBV11-2 to TRBJ2-5; TRBD2 matches 11 bases. The CDR3 totals 17 residues. The junction had 11 bases not matched to a gene; V was cut back by 6 bases and J by 2 bases. Per germline, CDR1 SGHAT and CDR2 FQNNGV. The CDR3 DNA reads TGTGCCAGCAGGGCCACCGGGGGACTAGCGGTGCAAGAGACCCAGTACTTC. This codes for CASRATGGLAVQETQYF. Drawing the rest from reference TRBV11-2 and TRBJ2-5, the complete variable domain is EAGVAQSPRYKIIEKRQSVAFWCNPISGHATLYWYQQILGQGPKLLIQFQNNGVVDDSQLPKDRFSAERLKGVDSTLKIQPAKLEDSAVYLCASRATGGLAVQETQYFGPGTRLLVL.

This clone has a single count. This rearrangement joins TRBV28 to TRBJ2-7, with 9 bases that match TRBD1. This CDR3 region has 15 residues. The germline V gene encodes CDR1 MDHEN and CDR2 SYDVKM. The junction had 9 bases not matched to a gene; V was cut back by 4 bases and J by 5 bases. The DNA of the CDR3 is TGTGCCAGCAGTTCAACCGGGACAGGGCTTAACGAGCAGTACTTC. The encoded protein is CASSSTGTGLNEQYF. Looking up the rest from reference TRBV28 and TRBJ2-7 gives the full variable domain: DVKVTQSSRYLVKRTGEKVFLECVQDMDHENMFWYRQDPGLGLRLIYFSYDVKMKEKGDIPEGYSVSREKKERFSLILESASTNQTSMYLCASSSTGTGLNEQYFGPGTRLTVT.

J is TRBJ1-3 and V is TRBV14, with 9 bases lining up with TRBD1. V lost 4 bases, J lost 0 bases, and 7 bases stayed unmatched. Germline CDR1 is SGHDN and CDR2 is FVKESK. This CDR3 has 17 amino acids. CDR3 in DNA: TGTGCCAGCAGCCCCGGGACAGGGAGGCGCTCTGGAAACACCATATATTTT. It specifies CASSPGTGRRSGNTIYF.

This chain uses TRBV7-2 with TRBJ1-2; possible D gene TRBD1, 5 bases. This CDR3 has 13 residues. Trimming cost V 7 bases and J 5 bases, with 14 bases left between them. CDR1 is SGHTA, CDR2 FQGNSA, per germline. The CDR3 spells CASTRGPFYGYTF. The DNA for the CDR3 is TGTGCCAGCACCCGGGGACCCTTTTATGGCTACACCTTC.

The chain employs TRBV28 and TRBJ2-7; TRBD1 or TRBD2 may be the D gene (6 bases each). The V and J ends lost 6 bases and 3 bases respectively, with 12 bases between them. This CDR3 contains 13 residues. Germline CDR1 and CDR2: MDHEN and SYDVKM. Here the CDR3 reads CASRGAGLYEQYF. In nucleotides, the CDR3 is TGTGCCAGCAGGGGGGCGGGACTCTACGAGCAGTACTTC.

The V gene is TRBV7-2, the J gene TRBJ1-6; 10 nucleotides agree with TRBD1. Germline V gene lookup returns CDR1 SGHTA and CDR2 FQGNSA. The CDR3 has 16 residues. The junction had 10 bases not matched to a gene; V was cut back by 5 bases and J by 9 bases. The CDR3 protein is CASSRIGQGVLSPLHF. The DNA of the CDR3 is TGTGCCAGCAGCCGAATCGGACAGGGGGTGCTTTCACCCCTCCACTTT.

J is TRBJ2-7 and V is TRBV7-2; TRBD2 aligns across 12 bases. This CDR3 comprises 15 residues. Germline V lookup: CDR1 SGHTA, CDR2 FQGNSA. The J segment lost 8 bases and the V segment lost 0 bases, leaving 5 bases of the junction unmatched. CDR3 nucleotide sequence: TGTGCCAGCAGCTTAGCCCTAGCGGGAGGGAGTAAGCAGTACTTC. Translation: CASSLALAGGSKQYF.

The chain couples TRBV6-5 to TRBJ1-1, with D uncertain. The CDR3 totals 14 residues. Germline CDR1 MNHEY, CDR2 SVGAGI. Trimming took off 6 bases at V and 5 bases at J, with 16 bases between the two ends. Here the CDR3 DNA reads TGTGCCAGCAGCCGCCCATCCCAAGCTACTGAAGCTTTCTTT. As protein: CASSRPSQATEAFF.

V gene TRBV25-1 combines with J gene TRBJ2-6; D remains unclear. Germline CDR1 MGHDK, CDR2 SYGVNS. The CDR3 loop spans 16 amino acids. V was trimmed by 4 bases and J by 0 bases, leaving 10 bases between them. CDR3 DNA sequence: TGTGCCAGCAGTGCCAGTGGGCTCTCTGGGGCCAACGTCCTGACTTTC. Translated: CASSASGLSGANVLTF.

The V gene is TRBV2, the J gene TRBJ2-3; D gene unclear. The CDR3 sequence is 14 residues long. The V end lost 3 bases, the J end lost 8 bases, and 15 bases lay between the germline ends. CDR1 is SNHLY and CDR2 is FYNNEI in the germline V gene. The CDR3 reads CASSDRLVMSTQYF. CDR3 DNA sequence: TGTGCCAGCAGTGACCGGCTAGTAATGAGTACGCAGTATTTT.